In its sample, the clone carrying this T cell receptor (beta chain) ranks as medium-sized. The data are from a study of T cells after yellow fever vaccination. V lost 5 bases, J lost 5 bases, and 13 bases lay in between. The CDR3 is made up of 14 amino acids. CDR1 ENHRY and CDR2 SYGVKD come from the germline V gene. General study points: Compared with primary, the secondary response was weaker and peaked at day 5, not 15.

MiXCR, applied by TCRdb to the 5' RACE reads, yields one record per CDR3 protein. The sample comprises some 10,000 distinct CDR3 sequences, around 4.8% of which are singletons, and 1.6% rests with the top ten. The V gene is TRBV10-3, the J gene TRBJ1-5; D may be TRBD1 (5 bases). The material was PBMCs, either bulk or a sorted T-cell subset (CD4+, CD8+, memory, or dextramer-sorted; not recorded which), obtained about 2 weeks after the first yellow fever vaccination. The TCR sequence derives from a man aged 18 to 29 who received the YFV17D yellow fever vaccine. The CDR3 protein is CAISQDGADQPQHF. CDR3 DNA: TGTGCCATCAGTCAGGATGGGGCTGATCAGCCCCAGCATTTT.